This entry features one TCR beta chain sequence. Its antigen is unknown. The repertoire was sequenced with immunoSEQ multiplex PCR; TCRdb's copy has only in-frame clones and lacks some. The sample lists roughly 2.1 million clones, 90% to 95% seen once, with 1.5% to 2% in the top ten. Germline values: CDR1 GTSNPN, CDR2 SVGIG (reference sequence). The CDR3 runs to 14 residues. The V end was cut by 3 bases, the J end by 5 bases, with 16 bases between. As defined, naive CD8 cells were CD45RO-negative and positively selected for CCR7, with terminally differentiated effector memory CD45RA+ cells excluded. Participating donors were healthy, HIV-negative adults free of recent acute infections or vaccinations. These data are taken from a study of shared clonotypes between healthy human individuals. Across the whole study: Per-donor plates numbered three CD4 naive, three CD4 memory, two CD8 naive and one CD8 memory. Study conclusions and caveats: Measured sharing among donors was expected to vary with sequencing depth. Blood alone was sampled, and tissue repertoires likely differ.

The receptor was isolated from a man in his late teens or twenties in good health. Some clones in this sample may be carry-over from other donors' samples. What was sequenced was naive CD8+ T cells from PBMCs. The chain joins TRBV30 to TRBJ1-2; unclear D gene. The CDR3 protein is CAWRGPRGDYGYTF. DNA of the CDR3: TGTGCCTGGAGGGGCCCCCGGGGAGATTATGGCTACACCTTC.